These 26 T cell receptor beta chains came from one sample sequenced in a study of blood T cell repertoires in COVID-19. The data were produced by immunoSEQ multiplex PCR, yet TCRdb's version contains in-frame clones alone and is incomplete. The sample lists roughly 480,000 clones, 75% to 90% occurring once. The sequenced sample consisted of peripheral blood. The receptors derive from a man aged 18 to 35 with COVID-19, enrolled during active disease.

The CDR3 coding sequence is TGTGCCAGCAGTGTTTCAGGGAACTATGGCTACACCTTC. This encodes CASSVSGNYGYTF. The V call is TRBV2, the J call TRBJ1-2; a possible D gene is TRBD1 (5 bases). The CDR3 spans 13 residues. Germline V gene lookup returns CDR1 SNHLY and CDR2 FYNNEI. Between the trimmed V and J ends, which lost 4 bases and 2 bases, there was a span of 8 bases.

The chain carries TRBV6-5 and TRBJ2-7; 10 bases fit TRBD1. The CDR3 spans 16 residues. The J segment lost 5 bases and the V segment lost 0 bases, leaving 7 bases of the junction unmatched. The germline CDR1 and CDR2 sequences are MNHEY and SVGAGI. The CDR3 DNA follows: TGTGCCAGCAGTTACTCCACCGGACAGGGGGGCAACGAGCAGTACTTC. Translating it yields CASSYSTGQGGNEQYF.

The chain has TRBV18 and TRBJ2-1; 8 nucleotides agree with TRBD2. The CDR3 covers 14 residues. Germline trimming cut 2 bases from V and 8 bases from J; bases unmatched to any gene: 5. Germline V gene lookup returns CDR1 KGHSH and CDR2 LQKENI. CDR3 nucleotide sequence: TGTGCCAGCTCACCAATAAGCGGGAGAGATGAGCAGTTCTTC. Residues: CASSPISGRDEQFF.

The CDR3 DNA sequence: TGTGCCAGCAGTTACAGGAGGACAGGGACAGGCTATGGCTACACCTTC. Its translation: CASSYRRTGTGYGYTF. This chain links TRBV6-5 with TRBJ1-2, with TRBD1 matching 8 bases. V trimming: 2 bases; J trimming: 4 bases; junction bases outside the gene matches: 9. Germline-derived CDR1 and CDR2 are MNHEY and SVGAGI. This CDR3 contains 16 residues.

The J gene is TRBJ1-1, the V gene TRBV7-8; D uncertain. The CDR3 length is 14 residues. Germline-derived CDR1 and CDR2 are SGHVS and FQNEAQ. With 5 bases removed from V and 0 bases from J, the gap between germline ends came to 10 bases. CDR3 loop: CASSPDTLNTEAFF. Written as DNA, the CDR3 is TGTGCCAGCAGCCCCGACACACTGAACACTGAAGCTTTCTTT.

The V gene is TRBV11-3, the J gene TRBJ2-7; D might be TRBD1 (6 bases). The germline V and J ends were trimmed by 5 bases and 5 bases, with 16 bases remaining between them. This CDR3 has 14 amino acids. Germline CDR1 reads SGHNT; CDR2 reads YENEEA. The CDR3 nucleotides read TGTGCCAGCAGCACAACCTTCAGGGGCAACGAGCAGTACTTC. As protein: CASSTTFRGNEQYF.

The chain uses TRBV19 and TRBJ2-1; 10 bases align to TRBD2. Germline lookup yields CDR1 LNHDA and CDR2 SQIVND (reference sequence). CDR3 length equals 15 residues. V was clipped by 9 bases and J by 0 bases; unmatched bases: 5. CDR3 sequence (DNA): TGTGCCAGCGGACTAGCGGCGAGCTCCTACAATGAGCAGTTCTTC. Translating it yields CASGLAASSYNEQFF.

The V call is TRBV30, the J call TRBJ2-1; 11 bases line up with TRBD2. Germline V gene lookup returns CDR1 GTSNPN and CDR2 SVGIG (reference sequence). The CDR3 consists of 16 residues. J lost 7 bases, V lost 0 bases, and 8 bases had no gene match. The CDR3 nucleotides are TGTGCCTGGAGTGTGGTCCTAGCGGGAGGATTGAATGAGCAGTTCTTC. It codes for CAWSVVLAGGLNEQFF.

This chain joins TRBV19 and TRBJ2-7; 10 bases map to TRBD2. CDR3 length equals 14 residues. The germline V gene encodes CDR1 LNHDA and CDR2 SQIVND (reference sequence). V was pared by 5 bases and J by 2 bases, with 3 bases of the junction left unmatched. The CDR3 here is CASSLTSGTYEQYF. The CDR3 DNA sequence: TGTGCCAGTAGTCTAACTAGCGGGACCTACGAGCAGTACTTC. The variable domain in full, with the rest retrieved from reference TRBV19 and TRBJ2-7, is DGGITQSPKYLFRKEGQNVTLSCEQNLNHDAMYWYRQDPGQGLRLIYYSQIVNDFQKGDIAEGYSVSREKKESFPLTVTSAQKNPTAFYLCASSLTSGTYEQYFGPGTRLTVT.

In DNA form, the CDR3 reads TGTGCCAGCAGTTACGAATATAGCGGCGAGCAGTTCTTC. It is translated as CASSYEYSGEQFF. This chain joins TRBV6-2 or TRBV6-3 and TRBJ2-1; maybe TRBD2 (6 bases). The V and J ends lost 2 bases and 10 bases respectively, with 12 bases between them. The CDR3 is 13 amino acids. CDR1 and CDR2 from the germline V gene are MNHEY and SVGEGT.

This clone was picked up a small number of times. This chain joins TRBV6-5 and TRBJ1-3, with 8 bases fitting TRBD1. V shed 6 bases, J shed 2 bases, and the junction held 6 bases outside the gene matches. Germline V gene data show CDR1 as MNHEY and CDR2 as SVGAGI. This CDR3 spans 15 amino acids. The CDR3 nucleotides are TGTGCCAGCAGAACTCAGGGACAGGCTGGAAACACCATATATTTT. The encoded protein is CASRTQGQAGNTIYF.

V and J are TRBV27 and TRBJ2-3; 15 nucleotides agree with TRBD2. V dropped 4 bases and J dropped 3; count of bases not matched to a gene: 5. Germline CDR1 reads MNHEY; CDR2 reads SMNVEV (reference sequence). CDR3 length: 17 residues. The CDR3 region is CASSSPGLAGGTDTQYF. DNA for the CDR3: TGTGCCAGCAGTTCCCCGGGACTAGCGGGGGGAACAGATACGCAGTATTTT.

The genes are TRBV15 and TRBJ2-2; the D gene is possibly TRBD2 (6 bases). Germline lookup yields CDR1 LNHNV and CDR2 YYDKDF (reference sequence). Trimming shortened V by 7 bases and J by 5 bases, and 17 bases separated the two germline ends. The CDR3 consists of 15 residues. The CDR3 region is CATTIGGVGTGELFF. In DNA, the CDR3 is TGTGCCACCACCATCGGGGGAGTGGGAACCGGGGAGCTGTTTTTT.

The V gene is TRBV18, the J gene TRBJ2-1, with TRBD1 as a possible D gene (6 bases). This CDR3 has 15 amino acids. V was pared by 3 bases and J by 2 bases, with 11 bases between. Looked up from germline, CDR1 is KGHSH and CDR2 is LQKENI. CDR3: CASSPSRGTYNEQFF. CDR3 in DNA: TGTGCCAGCTCACCGTCGAGGGGGACCTACAATGAGCAGTTCTTC.

The rearrangement links TRBV15 to TRBJ1-3; 7 nucleotides agree with TRBD1. V shed 0 bases, J shed 1 base, and the junction held 3 bases outside the gene matches. CDR3 size: 16 residues. Germline V CDR1 and CDR2: LNHNV, YYDKDF (reference sequence). The CDR3 DNA reads TGTGCCACCAGCAGAGATCCGACAGGGTCTGGAAACACCATATATTTT. This codes for CATSRDPTGSGNTIYF. Looking up the rest from reference TRBV15 and TRBJ1-3 gives the full variable domain: DAMVIQNPRYQVTQFGKPVTLSCSQTLNHNVMYWYQQKSSQAPKLLFHYYDKDFNNEADTPDNFQSRRPNTSFCFLDIRSPGLGDTAMYLCATSRDPTGSGNTIYFGEGSWLTVV.

This chain connects TRBV2 to TRBJ1-2; 10 positions agree with TRBD1. CDR1 and CDR2 (germline): SNHLY, FYNNEI. Unmatched junction bases numbered 5, after V lost 6 bases and J lost 1 base. CDR3 length: 15 amino acids. CDR3 nucleotides: TGTGCCAGCAGAGATGACAGGGGGCGTAACTATGGCTACACCTTC. Protein: CASRDDRGRNYGYTF.

V is TRBV19 and J is TRBJ2-7; TRBD2 matches 7 bases. This CDR3 region has 12 residues. The V and J ends lost 1 base and 6 bases, in that order; junction bases with no gene match: 0. Per germline, CDR1 LNHDA and CDR2 SQIVND (reference sequence). The CDR3 region is CASSIGEGEQYF. In DNA, the CDR3 is TGTGCCAGTAGTATAGGGGAGGGCGAGCAGTACTTC.

The chain carries TRBV6-5 and TRBJ1-1; TRBD1 agrees at 8 bases. Germline-derived CDR1 and CDR2 are MNHEY and SVGAGI. Trimming took 4 bases from V and 1 from J; bases not matched to a gene: 5. This CDR3 region has 15 residues. CDR3 sequence: CASSSAGQENTEAFF. CDR3 coding DNA: TGTGCCAGCAGTTCCGCGGGACAGGAGAACACTGAAGCTTTCTTT.

This sequence joins TRBV10-2 and TRBJ2-2; 12 bases align to TRBD2. The CDR3 totals 17 residues. Germline CDR1 and CDR2: WSHSY and SAAADI. Trimming took 1 base from V and 4 from J; bases not matched to a gene: 4. The CDR3 protein is CASSEWSSGRVTGELFF. As DNA, the CDR3 is TGCGCCAGCAGTGAGTGGTCTAGCGGGAGGGTCACCGGGGAGCTGTTTTTT.

The rearrangement uses TRBV5-1 and TRBJ1-4; 7 bases map to TRBD1. Trimming took 0 bases from V and 8 from J; bases not matched to a gene: 4. Germline lookup yields CDR1 SGHRS and CDR2 YFSETQ. This CDR3 comprises 14 residues. In nucleotides, the CDR3 is TGCGCCAGCAGCTTGGCCTTAGGGGGCGAAAAACTGTTTTTT. This translates into CASSLALGGEKLFF.

This chain connects TRBV4-1 to TRBJ2-7; 8 bases are shared with TRBD2. This CDR3 is built from 15 residues. The V gene end was trimmed by 3 bases and the J gene end by 4 bases; junction bases not matched to a gene: 8. Germline CDR1 and CDR2: MGHRA and YSYEKL. The CDR3 bases are TGCGCCAGCAGCCAGGCGGGGGGCTACTCTTACGAGCAGTACTTC. Translating it yields CASSQAGGYSYEQYF.

The chain combines TRBV25-1 with TRBJ1-6; no firm D call. The CDR3 loop spans 13 amino acids. The V gene's germline CDR1 is MGHDK and CDR2 SYGVNS. Trimming left V 7 bases short and J 9 bases short, with 13 bases between. The CDR3 region is CASMGLATSPLHF. The CDR3 nucleotides are TGTGCCAGCATGGGCCTAGCGACTTCACCCCTCCACTTT.

This sequence joins TRBV15 and TRBJ1-2; D uncertain. Trimming cost V 0 bases and J 9 bases, with 14 bases left between them. Germline lookup yields CDR1 LNHNV and CDR2 YYDKDF (reference sequence). The CDR3 is 14 residues long. CDR3 loop: CATSRDQAAQSYTF. The CDR3, as DNA: TGTGCCACCAGCAGAGATCAGGCAGCACAGAGCTACACCTTC.

The chain combines TRBV11-2 with TRBJ2-2, with TRBD1 identical over 8 bases. J was trimmed by 4 bases and V by 5 bases; bases with no gene match: 3. Germline CDR1 is SGHAT and CDR2 is FQNNGV. The CDR3 sequence is 14 residues long. Written as DNA, the CDR3 is TGTGCCAGCAGCGAAGACAGGGGCACCGGGGAGCTGTTTTTT. Residues: CASSEDRGTGELFF.

Here the CDR3 DNA reads TGTGCCAGCAGCAAAGCGGGTAGGAGGACAGGGGTTGGCTACACCTTC. Residues: CASSKAGRRTGVGYTF. The rearrangement joins TRBV21-1 to TRBJ1-2; the table's D call, TRBD1, was not checked against the DNA. TRBV21-1 is a pseudogene. The CDR3 runs 16 residues.

This chain connects TRBV7-3 to TRBJ2-5; a possible D gene is TRBD1 (5 bases). The V end was cut by 1 base, the J end by 2 bases, with 5 bases between. Germline CDR1 SGHTA, CDR2 FQGTGA. This CDR3 has 13 residues. This CDR3 reads CASSLNRQETQYF. CDR3 nucleotides: TGTGCCAGCAGCTTAAACAGGCAAGAGACCCAGTACTTC.